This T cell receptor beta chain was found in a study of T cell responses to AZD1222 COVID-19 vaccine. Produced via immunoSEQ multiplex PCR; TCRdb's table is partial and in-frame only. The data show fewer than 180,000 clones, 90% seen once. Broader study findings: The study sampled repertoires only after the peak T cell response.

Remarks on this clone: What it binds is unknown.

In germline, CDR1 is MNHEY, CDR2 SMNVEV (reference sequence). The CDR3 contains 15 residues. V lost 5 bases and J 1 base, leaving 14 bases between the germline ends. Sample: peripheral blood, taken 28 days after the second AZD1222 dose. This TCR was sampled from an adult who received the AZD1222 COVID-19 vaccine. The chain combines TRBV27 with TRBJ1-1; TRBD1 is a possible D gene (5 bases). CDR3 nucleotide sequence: TGTGCCAGCAGTCCCCTTCGGGGCCCGAACACTGAAGCTTTCTTT. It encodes CASSPLRGPNTEAFF.